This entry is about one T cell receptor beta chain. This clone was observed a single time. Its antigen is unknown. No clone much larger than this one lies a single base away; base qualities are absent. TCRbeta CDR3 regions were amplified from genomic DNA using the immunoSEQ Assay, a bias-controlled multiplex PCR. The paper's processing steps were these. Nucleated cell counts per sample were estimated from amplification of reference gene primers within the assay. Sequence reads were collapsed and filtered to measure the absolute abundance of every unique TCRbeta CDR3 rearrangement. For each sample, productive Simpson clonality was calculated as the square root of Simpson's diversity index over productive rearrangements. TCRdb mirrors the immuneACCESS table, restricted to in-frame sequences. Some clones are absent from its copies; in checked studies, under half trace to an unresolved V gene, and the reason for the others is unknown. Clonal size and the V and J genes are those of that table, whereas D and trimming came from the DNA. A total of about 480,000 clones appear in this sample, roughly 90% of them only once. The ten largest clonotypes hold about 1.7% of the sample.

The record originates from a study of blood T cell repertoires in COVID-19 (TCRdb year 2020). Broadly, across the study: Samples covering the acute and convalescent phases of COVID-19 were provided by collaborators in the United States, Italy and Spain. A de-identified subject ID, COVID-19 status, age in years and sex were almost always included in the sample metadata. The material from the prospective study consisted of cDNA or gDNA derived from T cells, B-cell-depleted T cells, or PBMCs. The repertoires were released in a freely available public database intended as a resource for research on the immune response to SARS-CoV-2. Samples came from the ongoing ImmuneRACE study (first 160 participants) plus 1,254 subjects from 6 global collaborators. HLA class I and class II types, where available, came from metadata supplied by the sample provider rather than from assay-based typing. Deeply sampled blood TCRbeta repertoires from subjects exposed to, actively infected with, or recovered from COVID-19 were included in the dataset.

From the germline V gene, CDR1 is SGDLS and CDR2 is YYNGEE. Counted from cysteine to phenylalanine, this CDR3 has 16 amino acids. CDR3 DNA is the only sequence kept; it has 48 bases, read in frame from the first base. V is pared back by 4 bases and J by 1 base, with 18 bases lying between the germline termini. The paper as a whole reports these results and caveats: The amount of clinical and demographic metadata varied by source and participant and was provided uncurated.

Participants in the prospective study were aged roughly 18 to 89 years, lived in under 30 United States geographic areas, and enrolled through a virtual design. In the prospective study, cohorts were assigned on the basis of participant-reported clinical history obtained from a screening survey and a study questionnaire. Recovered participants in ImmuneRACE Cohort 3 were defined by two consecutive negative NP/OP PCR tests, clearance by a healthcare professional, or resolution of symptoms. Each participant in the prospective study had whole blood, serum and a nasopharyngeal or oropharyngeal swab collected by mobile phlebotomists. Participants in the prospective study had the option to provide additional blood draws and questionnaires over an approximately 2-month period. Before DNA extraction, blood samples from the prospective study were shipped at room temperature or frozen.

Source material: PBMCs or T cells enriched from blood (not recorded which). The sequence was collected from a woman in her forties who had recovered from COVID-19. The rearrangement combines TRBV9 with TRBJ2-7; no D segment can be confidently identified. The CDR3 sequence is CASSPGSSLSSYEQYF. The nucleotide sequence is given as TGTGCCAGCAGCCCCGGGTCTTCTCTCTCTTCCTACGAGCAGTACTTC.